This entry is about one TCR beta chain. This specimen comes from a study of shared clonotypes between healthy human individuals. Germline lookup yields CDR1 MDHEN and CDR2 SYDVKM. The CDR3 runs 15 residues. Trimming stripped 5 bases from V and 4 bases from J, with 14 bases between. Unsorted PBMC DNA underwent sequencing on ten immunoSEQ deep assay plates. The repertoire was sequenced with immunoSEQ multiplex PCR; TCRdb's copy has only in-frame clones and lacks some. This sample carries roughly 500,000 clones, roughly 83% of them seen once, and the ten largest clones take about 12%. The V and J genes are TRBV28 and TRBJ1-4; D unresolved. The receptor was isolated from a woman aged 35 to 49 in good health. Some clones in this sample may be carry-over from other donors' samples. Sequenced: PBMCs. CDR3 loop: CASSPRGGSNEKLFF. In DNA form, the CDR3 reads TGTGCCAGCAGTCCCCGGGGAGGGAGTAATGAAAAACTGTTTTTT.